A selection of T cell receptor beta chains follows, all from one sample in a study of blood T cell repertoires in COVID-19. TCRdb keeps only in-frame clones here, not all; method: immunoSEQ multiplex PCR. The table shows approximately 140,000 clones, with approximately 90% occurring only once. The sequencing input was peripheral blood. The origin of the receptors is a woman aged 55-75 years with active or convalescent COVID-19. CDR3s include the opening cysteine and the closing phenylalanine or tryptophan. A D gene is named only where the DNA matches it firmly. The size of a clone is reported for some rows only, either as once, few or many, or as a class for expanded clones.

J: TRBJ2-3
size: once
V: TRBV2
D: .
DNA: TGTGCCAGCAGGCAACGGTCCGGGAGCACAGATACGCAGTATTTT
CDR3: CASRQRSGSTDTQYF

J: TRBJ1-1
size: few
V: TRBV11-2
D: .
DNA: TGTGCCAGCAGCCAACAGACAGTCGGGAACACTGAAGCTTTCTTT
CDR3: CASSQQTVGNTEAFF

J: TRBJ1-5
size: .
V: TRBV7-2
D: .
DNA: TGTGCCAGCAGCGCACAAACAGGACAGCCCCAGCATTTT
CDR3: CASSAQTGQPQHF

J: TRBJ1-2
size: few
V: TRBV3-1/TRBV3-2
D: .
DNA: TGTGCCAGCAGCCAAGAGTTAACAGCCTTATCCTATGGCTACACCTTC
CDR3: CASSQELTALSYGYTF

J: TRBJ2-3
size: once
V: TRBV5-1
D: TRBD2
DNA: TGCGCCAGCAGCAAAATAGCGGGCACGGGGGATACGCAGTATTTT
CDR3: CASSKIAGTGDTQYF

J: TRBJ1-2
size: .
V: TRBV30
D: .
DNA: TGTGCCTGGAGTACAGGGTACCATGGCTACACCTTC
CDR3: CAWSTGYHGYTF

J: TRBJ2-7
size: .
V: TRBV7-2
D: .
DNA: TGTGCCAGCAGCTTAGATGGGGGGAGCTCCTACGAGCAGTACTTC
CDR3: CASSLDGGSSYEQYF

J: TRBJ2-3
size: .
V: TRBV9
D: TRBD1
DNA: TGTGCCAGCAGCGCCCGCGGGACAGGTCTCGAGGATACGCAGTATTTT
CDR3: CASSARGTGLEDTQYF

J: TRBJ1-1
size: .
V: TRBV6-2/TRBV6-3
D: .
DNA: TGTGCCAGCAGTTTGGGCCTTTCATGGGGGGGCCTGAACACTGAAGCTTTCTTT
CDR3: CASSLGLSWGGLNTEAFF

J: TRBJ1-2
size: .
V: TRBV6-5
D: .
DNA: TGTGCCAGCAGGCAATCCGGGACACGCTATGGCTACACCTTC
CDR3: CASRQSGTRYGYTF

J: TRBJ1-4
size: .
V: TRBV18
D: .
DNA: TGTGCCAGCTCACCGGCGGGGTTAAATGAAAAACTGTTTTTT
CDR3: CASSPAGLNEKLFF

J: TRBJ1-6
size: .
V: TRBV4-3
D: .
DNA: TGCGCCAGCAGCCATAGAGACAGCATAATTAGGACACCCCTCCACTTT
CDR3: CASSHRDSIIRTPLHF

J: TRBJ2-2
size: .
V: TRBV27
D: TRBD2
DNA: TGTGCCAGCAGTTCCTTTGGACTAGCGGGGGGGTTTGACACCGGGGAGCTGTTTTTT
CDR3: CASSSFGLAGGFDTGELFF

J: TRBJ2-1
size: few
V: TRBV9
D: TRBD2
DNA: TGTGCCAGCAGCGCAGGGACTAGTTGGTATGAGCAGTTCTTC
CDR3: CASSAGTSWYEQFF